This T cell receptor (beta chain) is drawn from a study of blood T cell repertoires in COVID-19. Per the germline V gene, CDR1 is SGHRS and CDR2 is YFSETQ. This CDR3 is 14 amino acids long. Trimming stripped 4 bases from V and 2 bases from J, with 11 bases between. The sample holds one count of this clone. Assay: immunoSEQ multiplex PCR; the TCRdb copy retains only in-frame clones and omits some. The sample has 60,000 or so clones, around 90% seen once; the top ten hold about 9%. The material sequenced was peripheral blood. The clonotype originates from a human donor with active COVID-19. The donor label of this sample is uncertain. The chain links TRBV5-1 to TRBJ2-3; the D is unclear. The CDR3 sequence is CASSLETSTDTQYF. The CDR3 nucleotides read TGCGCCAGCAGCCTGGAGACTTCCACAGATACGCAGTATTTT.